This T cell receptor (beta chain) is from a study of T-cell reconstitution after alpha-beta-depleted transplantation in children (dated by TCRdb to the mid-2010s). For context, the study as a whole: Using TCR repertoire profiling, the study quantitatively followed how T-cell immune reconstitution unfolded in children after TCRalphabeta/CD19-depleted allogeneic hematopoietic cell transplantation.

The sample's treatment or condition label, decoded: allogeneic hematopoietic cell transplantation with graft depleted of TCRalphabeta T cells and CD19 B cells. Transplant recipients were children who received TCRalphabeta/CD19-depleted allogeneic hematopoietic cell grafts. On the study overall, not on this receptor specifically: Over the following months the frequencies of hyperexpanded clones went down, and after one year T-cell counts and TCRbeta diversity were mostly credited to newly produced T cells. In some patients, the high TCRbeta diversity seen at day 60 was put down to recipient T cells and intrathymic progenitors that had survived conditioning. The apparently early recovery of alphabetaT-cell counts about two months after transplant reportedly depended on only several hundred rapidly expanded clones that came from non-depleted graft cells.

The CDR3 goes from the cysteine to the phenylalanine over 16 residues. Only the CDR3 part of the read is kept: 48 bases, read in frame from the first base. V was cut back by 0 bases and J by 9 bases, leaving a gap of 19 bases between them. From a lookup of the germline V gene, CDR1 and CDR2 are SGHRS and YFSETQ. Library construction relied on PCR. Instrument used: Illumina HiSeq 2500. To normalize quantification of the TCRbeta repertoire, the TCR libraries were built with molecular barcoding that relied on unique molecular identifiers. Using fastp at Q25 and MiXCR, TCRdb reprocessed the public reads and kept productive beta chains. Merged by CDR3 protein, the rows form single entries marked with the most common genes and DNA. Present in this sample are 300,000 to 400,000 distinct CDR3 sequences, approximately 23% of which were seen just once. The ten largest clones take up roughly 9.7% of the sample.

Notes on this clonotype: No antigen is known for it. No base qualities exist here, and no much larger clone lies one base off it.

The material was PBMCs, mostly from graft donor cells, obtained 180 days after TCRalphabeta/CD19-depleted stem cell transplant. The chain is made from TRBV5-1 and TRBJ2-1; a weak D assignment points to TRBD1 (6 bases agree). The source of this sequence is a male patient under 18 who had a stem cell transplant for acute lymphoblastic leukemia, so the T cells may come from the graft donor. In nucleotides, the sequence is TGCGCCAGCAGCTTGGATTCGACAGGCAAGGTTCGTGAGCAGTTCTTC. It is translated as CASSLDSTGKVREQFF.